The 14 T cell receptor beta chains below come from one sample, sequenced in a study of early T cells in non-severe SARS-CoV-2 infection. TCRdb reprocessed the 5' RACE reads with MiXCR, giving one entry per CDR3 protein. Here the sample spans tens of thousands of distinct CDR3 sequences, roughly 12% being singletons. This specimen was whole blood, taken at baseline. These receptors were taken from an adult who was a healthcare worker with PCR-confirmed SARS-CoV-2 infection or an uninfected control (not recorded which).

The CDR3 reads CASSEALEGSNEQFF. The CDR3 region has the DNA TGTGCCAGCAGTGAAGCGCTTGAAGGGTCCAATGAGCAGTTCTTC. This chain connects TRBV6-1 to TRBJ2-1; D is uncertain. This CDR3 is built from 15 residues. Germline V gene sequence: CDR1 MNHNS, CDR2 SASEGT. The V and J ends lost 0 bases and 6 bases respectively, with 12 bases between them.

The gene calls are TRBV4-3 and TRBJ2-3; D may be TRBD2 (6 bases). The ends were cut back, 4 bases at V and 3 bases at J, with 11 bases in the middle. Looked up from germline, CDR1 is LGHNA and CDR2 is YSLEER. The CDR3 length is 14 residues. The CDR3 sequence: CASSPLGRTDTQYF. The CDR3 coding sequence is TGCGCCAGCAGCCCCTTGGGGAGGACAGATACGCAGTATTTT.

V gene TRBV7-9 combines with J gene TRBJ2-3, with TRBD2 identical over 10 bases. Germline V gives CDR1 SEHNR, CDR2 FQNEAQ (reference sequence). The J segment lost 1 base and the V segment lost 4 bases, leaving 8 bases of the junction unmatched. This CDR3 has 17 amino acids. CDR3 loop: CASSSRLAGVGTDTQYF. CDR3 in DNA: TGTGCCAGCAGCTCCAGGCTAGCGGGGGTGGGCACAGATACGCAGTATTTT.

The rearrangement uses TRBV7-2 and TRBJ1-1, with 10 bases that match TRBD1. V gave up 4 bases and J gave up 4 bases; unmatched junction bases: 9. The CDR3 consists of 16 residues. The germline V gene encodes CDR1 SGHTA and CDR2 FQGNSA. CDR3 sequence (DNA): TGTGCCAGCAGCTGGTCGACAGGGGGCGCGGGCACTGAAGCTTTCTTT. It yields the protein CASSWSTGGAGTEAFF.

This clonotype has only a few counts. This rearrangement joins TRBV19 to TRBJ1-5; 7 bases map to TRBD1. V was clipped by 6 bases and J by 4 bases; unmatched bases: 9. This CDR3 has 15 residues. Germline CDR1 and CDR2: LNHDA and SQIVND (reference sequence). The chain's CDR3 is CASRSNRGRNQPQHF. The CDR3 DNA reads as TGTGCCAGTAGGTCCAACAGGGGCCGGAATCAGCCCCAGCATTTT.

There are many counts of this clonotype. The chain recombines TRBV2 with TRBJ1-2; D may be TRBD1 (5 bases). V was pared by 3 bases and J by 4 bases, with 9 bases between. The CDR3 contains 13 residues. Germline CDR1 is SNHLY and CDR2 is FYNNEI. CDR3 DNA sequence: TGTGCCAGCAGTGATCGGGGCCGCTATGGCTACACCTTC. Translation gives CASSDRGRYGYTF.

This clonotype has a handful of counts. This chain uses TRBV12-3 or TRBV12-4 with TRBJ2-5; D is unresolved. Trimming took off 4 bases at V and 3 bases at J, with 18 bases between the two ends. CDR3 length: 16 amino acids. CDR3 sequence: CASSSYGSVGEETQYF. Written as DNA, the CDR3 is TGTGCCAGCAGTTCCTACGGCTCAGTGGGCGAAGAGACCCAGTACTTC.

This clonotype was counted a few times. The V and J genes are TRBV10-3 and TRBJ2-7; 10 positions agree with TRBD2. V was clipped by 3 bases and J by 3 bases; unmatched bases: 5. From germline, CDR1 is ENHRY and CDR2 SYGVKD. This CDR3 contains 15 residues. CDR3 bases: TGTGCCATCAGTGAAGGGCTAGCGGGGGTCTACGAGCAGTACTTC. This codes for CAISEGLAGVYEQYF.

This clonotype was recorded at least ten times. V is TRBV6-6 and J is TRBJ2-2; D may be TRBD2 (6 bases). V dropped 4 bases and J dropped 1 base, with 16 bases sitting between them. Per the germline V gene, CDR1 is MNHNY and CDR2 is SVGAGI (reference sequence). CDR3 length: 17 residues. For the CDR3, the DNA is TGTGCCAGCAGTTTCGCAATAGCGGAGCTGAACACCGGGGAGCTGTTTTTT. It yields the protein CASSFAIAELNTGELFF.

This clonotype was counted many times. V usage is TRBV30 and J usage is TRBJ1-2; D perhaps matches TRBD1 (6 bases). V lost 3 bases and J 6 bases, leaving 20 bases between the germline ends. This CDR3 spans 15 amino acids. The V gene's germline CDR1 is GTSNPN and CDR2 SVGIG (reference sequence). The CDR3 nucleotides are TGTGCCTGGAGCGGCAGGGGAGTCCTTAGGGATGGCTACACCTTC. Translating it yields CAWSGRGVLRDGYTF.

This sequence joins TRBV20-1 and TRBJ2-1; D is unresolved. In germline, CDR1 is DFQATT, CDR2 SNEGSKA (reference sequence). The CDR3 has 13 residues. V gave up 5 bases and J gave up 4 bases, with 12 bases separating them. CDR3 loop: CSAHTDNYNEQFF. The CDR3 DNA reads TGCAGTGCTCACACGGATAATTACAATGAGCAGTTCTTC.

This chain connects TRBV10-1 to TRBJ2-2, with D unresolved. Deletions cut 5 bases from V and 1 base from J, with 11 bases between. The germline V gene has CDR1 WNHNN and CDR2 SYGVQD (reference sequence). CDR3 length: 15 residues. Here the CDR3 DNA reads TGCGCCAGCAGTAGGTCGGCAGGGAACACCGGGGAGCTGTTTTTT. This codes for CASSRSAGNTGELFF.

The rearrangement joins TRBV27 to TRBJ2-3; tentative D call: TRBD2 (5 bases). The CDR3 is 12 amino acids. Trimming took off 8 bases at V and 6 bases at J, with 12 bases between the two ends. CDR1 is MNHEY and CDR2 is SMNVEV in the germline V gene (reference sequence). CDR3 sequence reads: CASPRRADTQYF. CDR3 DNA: TGTGCCAGCCCTAGGCGGGCCGATACGCAGTATTTT.

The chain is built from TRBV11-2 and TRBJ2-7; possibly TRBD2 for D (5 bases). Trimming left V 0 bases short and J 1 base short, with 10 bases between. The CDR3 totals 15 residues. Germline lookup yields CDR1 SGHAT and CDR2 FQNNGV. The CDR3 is CASSLDRPGSYEQYF. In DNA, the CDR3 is TGTGCCAGCAGCTTAGATAGGCCGGGGTCCTACGAGCAGTACTTC. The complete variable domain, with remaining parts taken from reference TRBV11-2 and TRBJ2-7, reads EAGVAQSPRYKIIEKRQSVAFWCNPISGHATLYWYQQILGQGPKLLIQFQNNGVVDDSQLPKDRFSAERLKGVDSTLKIQPAKLEDSAVYLCASSLDRPGSYEQYFGPGTRLTVT.